This T cell receptor (beta chain) is drawn from a study of PD-L1 blockade in urothelial cancer. Data came from immunoSEQ multiplex PCR; TCRdb stores just in-frame clones and leaves some out. The sample yields 30,000 or so clones, 80% to 85% seen once. Germline loops: CDR1 WSHSY, CDR2 SAAADI. Trimming at V came to 3 bases and at J to 4 bases, leaving 6 bases not matched to a gene. The CDR3 contains 16 residues. Each patient supplied 1 to 8 pretreatment and on-treatment samples. The input for sequencing was PBMCs, taken around atezolizumab (anti-PD-L1) treatment. The receptor was derived from a man aged 45 to 65 with urothelial cancer. This chain connects TRBV10-2 to TRBJ2-4, with 10 positions matching TRBD2. CDR3 protein: CASSDRTSGEKNIQYF. CDR3 nucleotides: TGCGCCAGCAGTGATCGTACTAGCGGGGAGAAAAACATTCAGTACTTC.